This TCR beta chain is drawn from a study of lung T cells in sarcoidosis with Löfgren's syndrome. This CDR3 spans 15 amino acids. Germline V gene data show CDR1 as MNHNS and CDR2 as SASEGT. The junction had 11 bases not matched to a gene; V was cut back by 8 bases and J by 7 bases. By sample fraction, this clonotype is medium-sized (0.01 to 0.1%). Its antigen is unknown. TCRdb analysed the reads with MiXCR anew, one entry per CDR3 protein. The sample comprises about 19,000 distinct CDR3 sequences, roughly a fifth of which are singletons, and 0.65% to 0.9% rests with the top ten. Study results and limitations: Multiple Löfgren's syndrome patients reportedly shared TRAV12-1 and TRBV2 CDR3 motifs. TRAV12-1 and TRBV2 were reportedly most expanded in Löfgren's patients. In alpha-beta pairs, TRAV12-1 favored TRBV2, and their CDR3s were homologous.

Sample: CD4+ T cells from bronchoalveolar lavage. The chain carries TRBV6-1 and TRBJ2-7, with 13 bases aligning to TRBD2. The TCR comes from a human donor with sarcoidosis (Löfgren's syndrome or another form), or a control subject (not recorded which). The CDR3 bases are TGTGCCAGCTTATCCCCGGGACTAGCGGGACGGGAGCAGTACTTC. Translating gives CASLSPGLAGREQYF.